The 4 T cell receptor beta chains below come from one sample, sequenced in a study of blood T cell repertoires in COVID-19 (dated by TCRdb to the early 2020s). The library was generated by the immunoSEQ multiplex PCR assay. The table comes from immuneACCESS by way of TCRdb, which keeps in-frame sequences with V and J called. Part of the clones is missing from these tables; in studies checked, under half for an unresolved V gene and the rest for unknown reasons. The sample profile shows roughly 220,000 clones; approximately 83% of them were found once. In total, the top ten clones hold 2% to 2.5% of the sample. Material for sequencing was peripheral blood. The source of these receptors is a woman aged 60-75 years with acute or convalescent COVID-19.

The V and J genes are TRBV5-8 and TRBJ1-1; TRBD1 might be the D (5 bases). The germline V gene has CDR1 SGHTS and CDR2 YDEGEE. This CDR3 has 15 residues. Trimming removed 0 bases from V and 5 bases from J, with 14 bases in between. The CDR3 coding sequence is TGTGCCAGCAGCTTGGCAGTCAGGGCAGGGACTGAAGCTTTCTTT. The encoded protein is CASSLAVRAGTEAFF. The entire variable domain, with the rest obtained from reference TRBV5-8 and TRBJ1-1, is as follows: EAGVTQSPTHLIKTRGQQATLRCSPISGHTSVYWYQQALGLGLQFLLWYDEGEERNRGNFPPRFSGRQFPNYSSELNVNALELEDSALYLCASSLAVRAGTEAFFGQGTRLTVV.

This clone has a handful of counts. The chain carries TRBV3-1 (or the pseudogene TRBV3-2) and TRBJ2-7; 8 bases map to TRBD2. Germline V gene lookup returns CDR1 LGHDT and CDR2 YNNKEL (reference sequence). The trim removed 7 bases at V and 3 bases at J, leaving 5 bases unmatched. The CDR3 totals 13 residues. The CDR3 here is CASTGGKGYEQYF. As DNA, the CDR3 is TGTGCCAGCACGGGAGGGAAAGGCTACGAGCAGTACTTC.

This chain connects TRBV4-3 to TRBJ2-1, with 8 bases that match TRBD2. Germline-derived CDR1 and CDR2 are LGHNA and YSLEER. The J segment lost 6 bases and the V segment lost 6 bases, leaving 10 bases of the junction unmatched. This CDR3 has 15 residues. The CDR3 spells CASSPYRTSGNEQFF. CDR3 bases: TGCGCCAGCAGTCCTTACCGTACTAGCGGCAATGAGCAGTTCTTC.

This sequence joins TRBV6-5 and TRBJ2-1; weak D call: TRBD2 (6 bases). Looked up from germline, CDR1 is MNHEY and CDR2 is SVGAGI. Trimming left V 6 bases short and J 10 bases short, with 7 bases between. This CDR3 contains 10 residues. CDR3 nucleotide sequence: TGTGCCAGCAGACTAGCCGAGCAGTTCTTC. This translates into CASRLAEQFF.